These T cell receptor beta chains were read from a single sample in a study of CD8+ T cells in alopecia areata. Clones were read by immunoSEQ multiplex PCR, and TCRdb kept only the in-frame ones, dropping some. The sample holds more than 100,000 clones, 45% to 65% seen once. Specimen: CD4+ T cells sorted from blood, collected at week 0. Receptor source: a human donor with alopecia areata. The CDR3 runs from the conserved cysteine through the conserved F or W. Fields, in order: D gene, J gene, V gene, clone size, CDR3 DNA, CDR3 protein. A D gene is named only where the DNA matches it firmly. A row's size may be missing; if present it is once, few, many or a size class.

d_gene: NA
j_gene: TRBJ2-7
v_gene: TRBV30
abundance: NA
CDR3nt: TGTGCCTGGAGTCCGGCAAGCGGGTCCTACGAGCAGTACTTC
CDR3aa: CAWSPASGSYEQYF

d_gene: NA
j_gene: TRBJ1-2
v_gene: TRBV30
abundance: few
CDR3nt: TGTGCCTGGAGTGCGATTGGGACGGTCTATGGCTACACCTTC
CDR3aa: CAWSAIGTVYGYTF

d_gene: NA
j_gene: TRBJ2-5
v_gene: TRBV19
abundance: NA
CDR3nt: TGTGCCAGTAGTATAGCAGGGCAAGAGACCCAGTACTTC
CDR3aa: CASSIAGQETQYF

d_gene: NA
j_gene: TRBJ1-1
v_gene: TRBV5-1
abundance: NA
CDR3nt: TGCGCCAGCAGCTTGGAGGGGGGAGACACTGAAGCTTTCTTT
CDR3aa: CASSLEGGDTEAFF

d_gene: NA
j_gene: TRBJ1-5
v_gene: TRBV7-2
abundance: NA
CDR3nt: TGTGCCAGCAGTCAGTTCCATAGCAATCAGCCCCAGCATTTT
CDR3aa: CASSQFHSNQPQHF

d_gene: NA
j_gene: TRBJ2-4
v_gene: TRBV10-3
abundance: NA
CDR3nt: TGTGCCATCAGTGAGTCACGGACAGCGGCCAAAAACATTCAGTACTTC
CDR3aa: CAISESRTAAKNIQYF

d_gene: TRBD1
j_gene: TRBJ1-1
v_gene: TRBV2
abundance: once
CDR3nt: TGTGCCAGCAGCCCCCGACAGGGTGTCACTGAAGCTTTCTTT
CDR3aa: CASSPRQGVTEAFF

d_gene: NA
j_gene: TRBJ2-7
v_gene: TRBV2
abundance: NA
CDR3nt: TGTGCCAGCAGTACAGGGCCCGTCGAGCAGTACTTC
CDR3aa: CASSTGPVEQYF

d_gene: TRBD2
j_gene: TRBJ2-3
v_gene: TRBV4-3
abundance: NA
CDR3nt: TGCGCCAGCAGCCAAATAGCGGGGGCAGACACAGATACGCAGTATTTT
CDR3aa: CASSQIAGADTDTQYF

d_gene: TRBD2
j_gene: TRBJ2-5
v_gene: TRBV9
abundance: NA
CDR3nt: TGTGCCAGCAGCGTTGAAATAGCGGGGGGGCAAGAGACCCAGTACTTC
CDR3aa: CASSVEIAGGQETQYF

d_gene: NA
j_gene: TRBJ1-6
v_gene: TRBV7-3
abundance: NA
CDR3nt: TGTGCCAGCAGCACGACGGGGTTAGGTAATTCACCCCTCCACTTT
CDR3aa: CASSTTGLGNSPLHF

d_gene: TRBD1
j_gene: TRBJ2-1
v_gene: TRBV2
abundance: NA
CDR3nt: TGTGCCAGCAGTGAGGACAGGGTCAATGAGCAGTTCTTC
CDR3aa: CASSEDRVNEQFF

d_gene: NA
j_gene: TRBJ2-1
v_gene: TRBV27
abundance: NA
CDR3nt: TGTGCCACCCAGAGGCCGCCGGGCGGGCATCCCAATGAGCAGTTCTTC
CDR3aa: CATQRPPGGHPNEQFF

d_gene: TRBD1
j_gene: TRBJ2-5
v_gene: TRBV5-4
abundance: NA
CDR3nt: TGTGCCAGCAGCTTTTCAGGGGGTCAAGAGACCCAGTACTTC
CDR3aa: CASSFSGGQETQYF

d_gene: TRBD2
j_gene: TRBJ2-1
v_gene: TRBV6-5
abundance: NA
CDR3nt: TGTGCCAGTACGGGAGGCAATGAGCAGTTCTTC
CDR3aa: CASTGGNEQFF

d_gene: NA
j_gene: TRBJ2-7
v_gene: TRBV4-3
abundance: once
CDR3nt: TGCGCCAGCAGCCAAGGGGCCGGTAGCGGCTCCTACGAGCAGTACTTC
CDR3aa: CASSQGAGSGSYEQYF

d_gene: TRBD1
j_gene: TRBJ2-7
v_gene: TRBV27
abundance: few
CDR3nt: TGTGCCAGCAGTCACTGTGAACCGGGACAGGCCACCTACGAGCAGTACTTC
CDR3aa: CASSHCEPGQATYEQYF

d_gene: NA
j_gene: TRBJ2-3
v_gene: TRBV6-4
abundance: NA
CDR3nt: TGTGCCAGCAGTGAGATCTGGGGGAGCACAGATACGCAGTATTTT
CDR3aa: CASSEIWGSTDTQYF

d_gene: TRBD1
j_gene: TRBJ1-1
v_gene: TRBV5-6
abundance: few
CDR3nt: TGTGCCAGCAGGGAGACAGGGGGTGGGAACACTGAAGCTTTCTTT
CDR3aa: CASRETGGGNTEAFF

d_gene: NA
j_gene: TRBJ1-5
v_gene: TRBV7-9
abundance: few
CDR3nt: TGTGCCAGCAGCTTACCTAGCCAGCCCCAGCATTTT
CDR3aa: CASSLPSQPQHF

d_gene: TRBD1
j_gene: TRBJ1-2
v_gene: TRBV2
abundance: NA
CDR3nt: TGTGCCAGCAGACAACAGGGGGCCAAGGATGGCTACACCTTC
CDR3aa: CASRQQGAKDGYTF

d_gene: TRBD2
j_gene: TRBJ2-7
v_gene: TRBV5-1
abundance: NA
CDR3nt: TGCGCCAGCAGCTTGGGGGGCGGGAGCGACTACGAGCAGTACTTC
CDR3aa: CASSLGGGSDYEQYF

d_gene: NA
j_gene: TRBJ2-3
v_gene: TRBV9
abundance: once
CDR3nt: TGTGCCAGCAGCGGTAAAGCAGACGGATTCACAGATACGCAGTATTTT
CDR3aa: CASSGKADGFTDTQYF

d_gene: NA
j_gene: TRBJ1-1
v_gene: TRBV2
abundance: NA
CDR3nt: TGTGCCAGCAGTGAGACCAAGAGACTGATGAACACTGAAGCTTTCTTT
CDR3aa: CASSETKRLMNTEAFF

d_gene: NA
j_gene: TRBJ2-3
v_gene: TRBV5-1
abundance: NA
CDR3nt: TGCGCCAGCAGCTATGAGGGGTACACAGATACGCAGTATTTT
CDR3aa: CASSYEGYTDTQYF

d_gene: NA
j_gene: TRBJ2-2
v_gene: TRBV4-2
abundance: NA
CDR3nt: TGTGCCAGCAGCCGGTTAAGCGGTAATACTAACACCGGGGAGCTGTTTTTT
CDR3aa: CASSRLSGNTNTGELFF

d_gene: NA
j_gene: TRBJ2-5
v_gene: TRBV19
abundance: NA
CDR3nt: TGTGCCAGTAGTATCCAGGGAGCAGAGACCCAGTACTTC
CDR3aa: CASSIQGAETQYF

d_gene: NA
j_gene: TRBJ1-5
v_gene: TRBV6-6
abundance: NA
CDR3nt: TGTGCCAGCAATAGAAGGGATCAGCCCCAGCATTTT
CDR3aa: CASNRRDQPQHF